This T cell receptor beta chain was sequenced for a study of T-cell memory formation after mild COVID-19. 5'RACE with constant-segment primers yielded barcoded, UMI-tagged TCR alpha and TCR beta cDNA libraries. TCRdb redid the calling of the 5' RACE reads with MiXCR, one entry per CDR3 protein. Among about 470,000 distinct CDR3 sequences listed, around 25% were seen once. The TCR originated in an adult woman who had mild COVID-19 (a few samples of this study predate the infection). Cell type and time point are not known. The sequenced sample was PBMCs or a T cell subset sorted from them (not recorded which).

CDR3 in amino acids: CAWSRGTSLHYGYTF. DNA for the CDR3: TGTGCCTGGAGTAGGGGGACGTCTCTTCACTATGGCTACACCTTC. J is TRBJ1-2 and V is TRBV30; weak D call: TRBD1 (6 bases). V dropped 2 bases and J dropped 3 bases, with 16 bases sitting between them. The CDR3 loop spans 15 amino acids. In germline, CDR1 is GTSNPN, CDR2 SVGIG (reference sequence).